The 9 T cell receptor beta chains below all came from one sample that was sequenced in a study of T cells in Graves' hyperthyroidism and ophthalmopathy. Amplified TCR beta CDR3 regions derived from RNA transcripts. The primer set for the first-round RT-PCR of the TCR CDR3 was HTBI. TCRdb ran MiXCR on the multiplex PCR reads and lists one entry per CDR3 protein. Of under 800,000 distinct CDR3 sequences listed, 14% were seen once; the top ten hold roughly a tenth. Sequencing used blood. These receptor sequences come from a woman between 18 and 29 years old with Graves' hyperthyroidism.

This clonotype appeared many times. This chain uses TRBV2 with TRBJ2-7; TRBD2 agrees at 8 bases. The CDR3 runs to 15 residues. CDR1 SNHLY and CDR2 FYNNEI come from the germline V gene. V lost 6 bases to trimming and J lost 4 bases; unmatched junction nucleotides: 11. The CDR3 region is CASRHSGLGGYEQYF. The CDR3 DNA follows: TGTGCCAGCAGGCATTCGGGACTAGGGGGGTACGAGCAGTACTTC.

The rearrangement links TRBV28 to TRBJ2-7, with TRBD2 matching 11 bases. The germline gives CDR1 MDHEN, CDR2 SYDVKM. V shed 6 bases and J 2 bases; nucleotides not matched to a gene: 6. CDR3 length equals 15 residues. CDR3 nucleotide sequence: TGTGCCAGCAGGAAACCGGGACTAGCGGCCTACGAGCAGTACTTC. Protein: CASRKPGLAAYEQYF.

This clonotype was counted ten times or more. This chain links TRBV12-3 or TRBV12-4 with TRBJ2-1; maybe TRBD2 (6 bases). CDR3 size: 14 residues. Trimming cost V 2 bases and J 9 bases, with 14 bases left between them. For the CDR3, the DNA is TGTGCCAGCAGTTTATCACTAGCCATCAGTGAGCAGTTCTTC. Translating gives CASSLSLAISEQFF.

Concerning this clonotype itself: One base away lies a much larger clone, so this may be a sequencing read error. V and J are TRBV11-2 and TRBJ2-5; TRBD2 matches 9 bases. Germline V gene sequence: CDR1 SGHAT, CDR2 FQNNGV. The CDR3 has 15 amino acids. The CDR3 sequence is CASGLSSGRLETQYF. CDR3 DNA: TGTGCCAGCGGCTTGTCCAGCGGGAGGTTAGAGACCCAGTACTTC.

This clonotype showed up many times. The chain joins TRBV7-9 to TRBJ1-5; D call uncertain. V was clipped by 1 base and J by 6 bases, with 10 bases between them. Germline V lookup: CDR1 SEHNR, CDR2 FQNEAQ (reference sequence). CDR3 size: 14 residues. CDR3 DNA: TGTGCCAGCAGCTTAGATTCCGGGAGTCAGCCCCAGCATTTT. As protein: CASSLDSGSQPQHF. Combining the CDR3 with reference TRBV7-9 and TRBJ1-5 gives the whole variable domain DTGVSQNPRHKITKRGQNVTFRCDPISEHNRLYWYRQTLGQGPEFLTYFQNEAQLEKSRLLSDRFSAERPKGSFSTLEIQRTEQGDSAMYLCASSLDSGSQPQHFGDGTRLSIL.

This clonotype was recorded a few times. The chain's CDR3 is CSGGYPSTDTQYF. CDR3 sequence (DNA): TGCAGCGGTGGGTACCCTAGCACAGATACGCAGTATTTT. The chain uses TRBV29-1 and TRBJ2-3; D not certain. In germline, CDR1 is SQVTM, CDR2 ANQGSEA. The germline V and J ends were trimmed by 7 bases and 0 bases, with 11 bases remaining between them. This CDR3 comprises 13 residues.

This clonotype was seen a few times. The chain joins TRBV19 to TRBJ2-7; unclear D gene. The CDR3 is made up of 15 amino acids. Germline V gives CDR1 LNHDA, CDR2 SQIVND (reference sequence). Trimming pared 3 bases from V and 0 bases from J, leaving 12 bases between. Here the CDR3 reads CASSINSLGSYEQYF. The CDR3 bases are TGTGCCAGTAGTATTAACAGCCTCGGCTCCTACGAGCAGTACTTC.

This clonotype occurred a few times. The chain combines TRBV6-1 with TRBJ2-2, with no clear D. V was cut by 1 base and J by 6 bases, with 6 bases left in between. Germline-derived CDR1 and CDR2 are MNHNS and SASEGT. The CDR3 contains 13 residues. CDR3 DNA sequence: TGTGCCAGCAGTGAAGTTGGGCCCGGGGAGCTGTTTTTT. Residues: CASSEVGPGELFF.

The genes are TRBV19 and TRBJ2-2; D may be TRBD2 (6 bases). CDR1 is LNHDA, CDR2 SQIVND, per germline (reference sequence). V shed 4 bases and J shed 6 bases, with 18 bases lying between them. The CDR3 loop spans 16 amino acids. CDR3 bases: TGTGCCAGTAGTACCCGATTCCGGGAGTTCGCCGGGGAGCTGTTTTTT. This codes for CASSTRFREFAGELFF.